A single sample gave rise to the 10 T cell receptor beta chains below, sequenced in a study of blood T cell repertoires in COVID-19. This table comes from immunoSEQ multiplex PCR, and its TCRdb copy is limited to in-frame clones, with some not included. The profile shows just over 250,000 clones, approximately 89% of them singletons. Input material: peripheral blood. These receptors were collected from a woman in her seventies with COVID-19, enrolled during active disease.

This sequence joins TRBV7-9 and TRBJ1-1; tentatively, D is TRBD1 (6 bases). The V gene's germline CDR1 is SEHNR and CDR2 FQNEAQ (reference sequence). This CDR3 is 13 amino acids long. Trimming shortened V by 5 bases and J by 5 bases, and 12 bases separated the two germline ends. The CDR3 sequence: CASSPTGSTEAFF. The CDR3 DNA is TGTGCCAGCAGCCCTACAGGGAGTACTGAAGCTTTCTTT.

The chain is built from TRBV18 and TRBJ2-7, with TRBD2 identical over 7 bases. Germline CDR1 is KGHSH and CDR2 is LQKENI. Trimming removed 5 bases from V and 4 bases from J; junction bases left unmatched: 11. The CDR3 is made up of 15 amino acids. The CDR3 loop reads CASSGGGLYEYEQYF. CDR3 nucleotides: TGTGCCAGCTCAGGGGGGGGACTATACGAATACGAGCAGTACTTC.

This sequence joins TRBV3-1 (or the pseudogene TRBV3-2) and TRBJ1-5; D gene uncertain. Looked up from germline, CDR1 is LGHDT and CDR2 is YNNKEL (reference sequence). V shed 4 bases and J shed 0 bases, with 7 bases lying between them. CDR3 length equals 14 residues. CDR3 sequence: CASSPQDSNQPQHF. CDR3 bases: TGTGCCAGCAGCCCACAAGATAGCAATCAGCCCCAGCATTTT.

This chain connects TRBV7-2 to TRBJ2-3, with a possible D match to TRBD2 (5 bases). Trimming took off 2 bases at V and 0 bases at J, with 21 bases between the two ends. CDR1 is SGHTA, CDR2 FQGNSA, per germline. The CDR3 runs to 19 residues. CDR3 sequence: CASSLLSGAPLGSTDTQYF. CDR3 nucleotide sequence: TGTGCCAGCAGCTTATTGAGCGGAGCTCCCCTAGGGAGCACAGATACGCAGTATTTT. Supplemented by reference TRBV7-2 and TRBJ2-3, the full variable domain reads GAGVSQSPSNKVTEKGKDVELRCDPISGHTALYWYRQSLGQGLEFLIYFQGNSAPDKSGLPSDRFSAERTGGSVSTLTIQRTQQEDSAVYLCASSLLSGAPLGSTDTQYFGPGTRLTVL.

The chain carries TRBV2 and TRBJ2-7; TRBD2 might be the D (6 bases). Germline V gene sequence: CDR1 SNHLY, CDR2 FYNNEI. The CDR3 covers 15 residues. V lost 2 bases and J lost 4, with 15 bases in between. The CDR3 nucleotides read TGTGCCAGCAGTGAATTGGGTAGGGGAGGTTACGAGCAGTACTTC. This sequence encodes CASSELGRGGYEQYF.

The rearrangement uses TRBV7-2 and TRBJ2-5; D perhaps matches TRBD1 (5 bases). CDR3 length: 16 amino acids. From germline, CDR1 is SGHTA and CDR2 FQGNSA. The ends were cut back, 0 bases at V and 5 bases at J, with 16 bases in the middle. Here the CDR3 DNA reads TGTGCCAGCAGCTTAGCGGGCGGCCCTGGGGCCGAGACCCAGTACTTC. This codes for CASSLAGGPGAETQYF.

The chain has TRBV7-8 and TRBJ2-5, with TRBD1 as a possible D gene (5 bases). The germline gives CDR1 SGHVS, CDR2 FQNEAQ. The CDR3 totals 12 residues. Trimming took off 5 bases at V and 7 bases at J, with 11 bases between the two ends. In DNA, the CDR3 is TGTGCCAGCAGCCCCCTTAGGGGGACCCAGTACTTC. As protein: CASSPLRGTQYF. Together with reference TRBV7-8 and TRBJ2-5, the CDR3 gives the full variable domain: GAGVSQSPRYKVAKRGQDVALRCDPISGHVSLFWYQQALGQGPEFLTYFQNEAQLDKSGLPSDRFFAERPEGSVSTLKIQRTQQEDSAVYLCASSPLRGTQYFGPGTRLLVL.

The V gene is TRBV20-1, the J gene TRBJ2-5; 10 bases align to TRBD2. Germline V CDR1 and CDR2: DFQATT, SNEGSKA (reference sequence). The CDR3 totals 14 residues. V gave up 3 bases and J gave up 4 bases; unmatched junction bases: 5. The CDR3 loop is CSASMASGRETQYF. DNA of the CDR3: TGCAGTGCTAGTATGGCTAGCGGGAGAGAGACCCAGTACTTC.

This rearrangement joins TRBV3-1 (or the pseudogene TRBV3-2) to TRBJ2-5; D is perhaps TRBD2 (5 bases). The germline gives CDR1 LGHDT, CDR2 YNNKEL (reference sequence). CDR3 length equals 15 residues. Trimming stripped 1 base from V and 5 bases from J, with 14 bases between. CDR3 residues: CASSQGRGSRETQYF. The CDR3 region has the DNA TGTGCCAGCAGCCAAGGTCGTGGGAGTAGGGAGACCCAGTACTTC.

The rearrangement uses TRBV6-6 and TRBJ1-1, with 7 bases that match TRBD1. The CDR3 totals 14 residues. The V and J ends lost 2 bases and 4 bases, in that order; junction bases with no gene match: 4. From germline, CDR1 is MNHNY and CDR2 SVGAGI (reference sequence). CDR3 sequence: CASSYPGQVTEAFF. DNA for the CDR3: TGTGCCAGCAGTTACCCTGGACAGGTCACTGAAGCTTTCTTT.